These 32 T cell receptor beta chains came from one sample sequenced in a study of CD8 T cells in Susac syndrome. The authors reverse transcribed roughly 0.5 to 1 ug RNA with random hexamers. TCRdb called the immunoSEQ multiplex PCR reads again in MiXCR, with one record for every CDR3 protein. Among 150,000 to 200,000 distinct CDR3 sequences listed, about 95% were seen once. Sequencing was performed on CD8+ T cells from PBMCs. These receptors originate from a human donor with multiple sclerosis.

The chain links TRBV3-1 to TRBJ2-3; 8 bases are shared with TRBD2. The CDR3 length is 17 residues. The germline V gene has CDR1 LGHDT and CDR2 YNNKEL (reference sequence). V shed 0 bases and J 1 base; nucleotides not matched to a gene: 6. The CDR3 spells CASSQDLSGSGTDTQYF. The CDR3 nucleotides are TGTGCCAGCAGCCAAGATTTGAGCGGGAGTGGCACAGATACGCAGTATTTT.

This clonotype appeared a single time. The chain has TRBV7-9 and TRBJ2-5; D is unresolved. Trimming shortened V by 2 bases and J by 0 bases, and 16 bases separated the two germline ends. Germline V gene lookup returns CDR1 SEHNR and CDR2 FQNEAQ (reference sequence). The CDR3 contains 17 residues. DNA for the CDR3: TGTGCCAGCAGCTTATTCGTGGGTCGTAGGTACCAAGAGACCCAGTACTTC. Translating it yields CASSLFVGRRYQETQYF.

The chain couples TRBV2 to TRBJ1-2, with D possibly being TRBD1 (5 bases). Trimming took off 8 bases at V and 2 bases at J, with 12 bases between the two ends. Per germline, CDR1 SNHLY and CDR2 FYNNEI. The CDR3 length is 13 residues. The CDR3 coding sequence is TGTGCCAGCTTTAGGACACTGAACTATGGCTACACCTTC. Protein: CASFRTLNYGYTF.

The chain recombines TRBV2 with TRBJ2-5; 11 positions agree with TRBD2. J was trimmed by 4 bases and V by 8 bases; bases with no gene match: 6. The CDR3 has 14 amino acids. Germline V gene sequence: CDR1 SNHLY, CDR2 FYNNEI. The CDR3 here is CASRPGLAAETQYF. The CDR3 nucleotides read TGTGCCAGCCGGCCGGGACTAGCGGCAGAGACCCAGTACTTC.

This clonotype was observed once. V and J are TRBV6-5 and TRBJ2-5; D gene ambiguous. Per germline, CDR1 MNHEY and CDR2 SVGAGI. The V end was cut by 0 bases, the J end by 5 bases, with 13 bases between. The CDR3 has 15 residues. The CDR3 reads CASSYSGATKETQYF. Here the CDR3 DNA reads TGTGCCAGCAGTTACTCTGGCGCGACCAAGGAGACCCAGTACTTC.

The chain combines TRBV15 with TRBJ2-1, with D possibly being TRBD1 or TRBD2 (5 bases each). From germline, CDR1 is LNHNV and CDR2 YYDKDF (reference sequence). The V end was cut by 0 bases, the J end by 9 bases, with 15 bases between. The CDR3 covers 15 residues. CDR3 sequence (DNA): TGTGCCACCAGCAGAGATCGGGGCGCCGGCGGTGAGCAGTTCTTC. Translated, it gives CATSRDRGAGGEQFF. The variable domain in full, with the rest retrieved from reference TRBV15 and TRBJ2-1, is DAMVIQNPRYQVTQFGKPVTLSCSQTLNHNVMYWYQQKSSQAPKLLFHYYDKDFNNEADTPDNFQSRRPNTSFCFLDIRSPGLGDTAMYLCATSRDRGAGGEQFFGPGTRLTVL.

The chain joins TRBV7-9 to TRBJ2-7; D possibly corresponds to TRBD1 (6 bases). This CDR3 is built from 12 residues. V dropped 7 bases and J dropped 3 bases, with 10 bases sitting between them. The germline CDR1 and CDR2 sequences are SEHNR and FQNEAQ (reference sequence). CDR3 nucleotide sequence: TGTGCCAGCATGGGGGCCAGCTACGAGCAGTACTTC. It encodes CASMGASYEQYF.

The J gene is TRBJ1-5, the V gene TRBV20-1, with TRBD1 as a possible D gene (5 bases). V was shortened by 3 bases and J by 7 bases, with 7 bases between the two germline ends. The CDR3 totals 11 residues. The germline V gene encodes CDR1 DFQATT and CDR2 SNEGSKA (reference sequence). CDR3 DNA sequence: TGCAGTGCTAGGGGGGAGCAGCCCCAGCATTTT. It translates to CSARGEQPQHF.

This chain links TRBV28 with TRBJ2-7; 13 bases line up with TRBD2. V shed 7 bases and J 7 bases; nucleotides not matched to a gene: 7. This CDR3 has 14 amino acids. The germline CDR1 and CDR2 sequences are MDHEN and SYDVKM. CDR3 residues: CASKLAGGPGEQYF. The CDR3 DNA reads as TGTGCCAGCAAACTAGCGGGAGGGCCTGGTGAGCAGTACTTC. The full variable domain, completed using reference TRBV28 and TRBJ2-7, is DVKVTQSSRYLVKRTGEKVFLECVQDMDHENMFWYRQDPGLGLRLIYFSYDVKMKEKGDIPEGYSVSREKKERFSLILESASTNQTSMYLCASKLAGGPGEQYFGPGTRLTVT.

The J gene is TRBJ2-7, the V gene TRBV5-4; D remains ambiguous. The germline V gene encodes CDR1 SGHNT and CDR2 YYREEE (reference sequence). CDR3 length: 12 residues. Trimming cost V 0 bases and J 7 bases, with 8 bases left between them. In nucleotides, the CDR3 is TGTGCCAGCAGCTTGGCCCGGGCAGAGCAGTACTTC. It yields the protein CASSLARAEQYF.

The J gene is TRBJ2-1, the V gene TRBV5-1, with D perhaps matching TRBD1 or TRBD2 (5 bases each). In germline, CDR1 is SGHRS, CDR2 YFSETQ. This CDR3 is 15 amino acids long. Trimming removed 4 bases at V and 3 bases at J, with 14 bases between. The CDR3 nucleotides are TGCGCCAGCAGCGGGGACCCGGGCGGCTACAATGAGCAGTTCTTC. Amino acids: CASSGDPGGYNEQFF.

The gene calls are TRBV9 and TRBJ2-1, with a possible D match to TRBD1 (5 bases). The germline V and J ends were trimmed by 2 bases and 7 bases, with 7 bases remaining between them. The CDR3 is 12 residues long. The V gene's germline CDR1 is SGDLS and CDR2 YYNGEE. The DNA of the CDR3 is TGTGCCAGCAGCGTTGACAGAAATGAGCAGTTCTTC. Protein product: CASSVDRNEQFF.

The rearrangement links TRBV5-1 to TRBJ2-5; D unresolved. The length of the CDR3 is 13 residues. V was pared by 5 bases and J by 3 bases, with 11 bases between. The germline V gene has CDR1 SGHRS and CDR2 YFSETQ. CDR3 region: CASRPPAEETQYF. CDR3 sequence (DNA): TGCGCCAGCAGACCCCCGGCCGAAGAGACCCAGTACTTC.

This clonotype was seen only a few times. The chain couples TRBV5-1 to TRBJ2-6; D not resolved. The V end was cut by 0 bases, the J end by 0 bases, with 4 bases between. The CDR3 length is 15 residues. Germline V gene sequence: CDR1 SGHRS, CDR2 YFSETQ. CDR3 in DNA: TGCGCCAGCAGCTTGGGAGACTCTGGGGCCAACGTCCTGACTTTC. Its translation: CASSLGDSGANVLTF.

V usage is TRBV7-9 and J usage is TRBJ1-6; D might be TRBD1 (5 bases). The germline V gene encodes CDR1 SEHNR and CDR2 FQNEAQ (reference sequence). The CDR3 covers 14 residues. Trimming cost V 0 bases and J 8 bases, with 8 bases left between them. CDR3 nucleotide sequence: TGTGCCAGCAGCTTAGCGCGAGGGGATTCACCCCTCCACTTT. Translation gives CASSLARGDSPLHF.

CDR3 nucleotides: TGTGCCAGCAGTTTCGACGGGCCTGAAGCTTTCTTT. Translated, it gives CASSFDGPEAFF. This chain joins TRBV12-3 or TRBV12-4 and TRBJ1-1; D gene ambiguous. This CDR3 comprises 12 residues. V dropped 3 bases and J dropped 6 bases, with 8 bases sitting between them.

The chain joins TRBV13 to TRBJ2-7; 9 nucleotides agree with TRBD2. CDR1 is PRHDT, CDR2 FYEKMQ, per germline (reference sequence). J was trimmed by 4 bases and V by 5 bases; bases with no gene match: 9. This CDR3 is built from 15 residues. CDR3 in DNA: TGTGCCAGCAGCCCCCCCTCTAGCGGGGCATACGAGCAGTACTTC. Its translation is CASSPPSSGAYEQYF. Looking up the rest from reference TRBV13 and TRBJ2-7 gives the full variable domain: AAGVIQSPRHLIKEKRETATLKCYPIPRHDTVYWYQQGPGQDPQFLISFYEKMQSDKGSIPDRFSAQQFSDYHSELNMSSLELGDSALYFCASSPPSSGAYEQYFGPGTRLTVT.

The chain is built from TRBV24-1 and TRBJ2-2, with D tentatively TRBD1 or TRBD2 (5 bases each). Trimming left V 2 bases short and J 0 bases short, with 12 bases between. CDR1 and CDR2 (germline): KGHDR, SFDVKD. This CDR3 comprises 17 residues. The CDR3 DNA reads as TGTGCCACCAGTGATTCCTCCGGGACCACGAACACCGGGGAGCTGTTTTTT. This gives the protein CATSDSSGTTNTGELFF.

The chain employs TRBV7-9 and TRBJ1-1; tentative D call: TRBD1 (6 bases). The CDR3 covers 12 residues. Per germline, CDR1 SEHNR and CDR2 FQNEAQ (reference sequence). V lost 10 bases and J 2 bases, leaving 11 bases between the germline ends. CDR3 coding DNA: TGTGCCACCCGACAGGAAAACACTGAAGCTTTCTTT. This encodes CATRQENTEAFF.

This chain joins TRBV27 and TRBJ1-2; D is ambiguous. V shed 4 bases and J shed 3 bases, with 9 bases lying between them. The CDR3 runs 13 residues. Germline V gene data show CDR1 as MNHEY and CDR2 as SMNVEV (reference sequence). The CDR3 is CASSSGSYYGYTF. In DNA form, the CDR3 reads TGTGCCAGCAGTTCGGGCAGCTACTATGGCTACACCTTC.

V and J are TRBV7-6 and TRBJ2-5, with 7 positions matching TRBD1. Unmatched junction bases numbered 8, after V lost 5 bases and J lost 5 bases. The CDR3 sequence is 14 residues long. Germline V gives CDR1 SGHVS, CDR2 FNYEAQ. This CDR3 is CASSQQGFQETQYF. The CDR3 DNA reads TGTGCCAGCAGCCAACAGGGGTTTCAGGAGACCCAGTACTTC.

CDR3 residues: CASSVGQIITDTQYF. In nucleotides, the CDR3 is TGTGCCAGCAGCGTAGGACAGATTATCACAGATACGCAGTATTTT. This chain joins TRBV9 and TRBJ2-3; TRBD1 is a possible D gene (5 bases). CDR1 and CDR2 from the germline V gene are SGDLS and YYNGEE. The V and J ends lost 0 bases and 2 bases respectively, with 10 bases between them. The CDR3 contains 15 residues.

This chain connects TRBV20-1 to TRBJ2-7; TRBD1 might be the D (5 bases). The CDR3 contains 13 residues. The germline V and J ends were trimmed by 6 bases and 5 bases, with 17 bases remaining between them. Looked up from germline, CDR1 is DFQATT and CDR2 is SNEGSKA (reference sequence). The DNA of the CDR3 is TGCAGTGCCCGCACAGGTTTGGTTGACGAGCAGTACTTC. Protein sequence: CSARTGLVDEQYF.

The genes are TRBV7-3 and TRBJ2-1, with D perhaps TRBD1 (6 bases). V was pared by 2 bases and J by 5 bases, with 13 bases between. The CDR3 is made up of 15 amino acids. In germline, CDR1 is SGHTA, CDR2 FQGTGA. CDR3 nucleotides: TGTGCCAGCAGCTTATTAACAGGGTTGGACAATGAGCAGTTCTTC. Translation gives CASSLLTGLDNEQFF. Filled out from reference TRBV7-3 and TRBJ2-1, the complete variable domain reads GAGVSQTPSNKVTEKGKYVELRCDPISGHTALYWYRQSLGQGPEFLIYFQGTGAADDSGLPNDRFFAVRPEGSVSTLKIQRTERGDSAVYLCASSLLTGLDNEQFFGPGTRLTVL.

This clonotype has more than one count but fewer than ten. The CDR3: CAWSVGAGGNEQFF. As DNA, the CDR3 is TGTGCCTGGAGTGTGGGAGCGGGAGGGAATGAGCAGTTCTTC. The chain carries TRBV30 and TRBJ2-1, with 10 positions matching TRBD2. Germline CDR1 reads GTSNPN; CDR2 reads SVGIG (reference sequence). The CDR3 has 14 amino acids. V lost 0 bases, J lost 7 bases, and 3 bases stayed unmatched.

The chain uses TRBV29-1 and TRBJ2-7; 13 bases fit TRBD2. The germline V gene has CDR1 SQVTM and CDR2 ANQGSEA. The CDR3 has 14 residues. The trim removed 6 bases at V and 7 bases at J, leaving 9 bases unmatched. The CDR3 here is CSVKSGTSGIEQYF. The DNA of the CDR3 is TGCAGCGTAAAAAGTGGGACTAGCGGGATTGAGCAGTACTTC.

V gene TRBV20-1 combines with J gene TRBJ2-7; unclear D gene. This CDR3 spans 13 amino acids. V lost 1 base, J lost 2 bases, and 9 bases lay in between. CDR1 and CDR2 from the germline V gene are DFQATT and SNEGSKA (reference sequence). CDR3 residues: CSARGLLAYEQYF. The DNA of the CDR3 is TGCAGTGCTAGAGGTTTACTGGCCTACGAGCAGTACTTC.

The chain joins TRBV2 to TRBJ1-2; D not certain. The CDR3 has 13 residues. Trimming removed 11 bases at V and 5 bases at J, with 18 bases between. The germline V gene encodes CDR1 SNHLY and CDR2 FYNNEI. This chain's CDR3 is CAWTGRVPYGYTF. CDR3 coding DNA: TGTGCCTGGACTGGGAGGGTTCCGTATGGCTACACCTTC.

The rearrangement joins TRBV28 to TRBJ2-5, with D perhaps TRBD2 (6 bases). V dropped 4 bases and J dropped 1 base, with 16 bases sitting between them. Germline loops: CDR1 MDHEN, CDR2 SYDVKM. CDR3 length: 16 amino acids. CDR3 DNA sequence: TGTGCCAGCAGTTCCCCGCGGGGTGGGAGCCAAGAGACCCAGTACTTC. It translates to CASSSPRGGSQETQYF.

This chain joins TRBV27 and TRBJ2-1; D is unclear. The V gene's germline CDR1 is MNHEY and CDR2 SMNVEV (reference sequence). This CDR3 is built from 14 residues. V dropped 5 bases and J dropped 8 bases, with 16 bases sitting between them. CDR3 in DNA: TGTGCCAGCAGTCAAAATGGGTTATACGATGAGCAGTTCTTC. As protein: CASSQNGLYDEQFF.

V is TRBV9 and J is TRBJ2-3, with 11 bases identical to TRBD2. CDR3 length: 16 residues. The V gene end was trimmed by 3 bases and the J gene end by 3 bases; junction bases not matched to a gene: 6. Germline-derived CDR1 and CDR2 are SGDLS and YYNGEE. This chain's CDR3 is CASSGPGLADTDTQYF. In DNA form, the CDR3 reads TGTGCCAGCAGCGGGCCGGGACTAGCGGATACAGATACGCAGTATTTT.

The gene calls are TRBV11-2 and TRBJ2-3, with D possibly called TRBD1 or TRBD2 (5 bases each). The V gene's germline CDR1 is SGHAT and CDR2 FQNNGV. The CDR3 contains 14 residues. V was shortened by 2 bases and J by 5 bases, with 11 bases between the two germline ends. CDR3 residues: CASSLIIGGDTQYF. As DNA, the CDR3 is TGTGCCAGCAGCTTAATAATTGGGGGAGATACGCAGTATTTT.